These T cell receptor beta chains were read from a single sample in a study of shared clonotypes between healthy human individuals. Assay used: immunoSEQ multiplex PCR; TCRdb lists only in-frame clones, some missing. This sample has about 2 million clones; about 94% occur once, and the top ten carry 1.1%. The specimen sequenced was naive CD8+ T cells sorted from blood. Source of these receptors: a man between 18 and 35 years old in good health. CDR3s include the opening cysteine and the closing phenylalanine or tryptophan. Fields, in order: D gene, V gene, clone size, J gene, CDR3 protein, CDR3 DNA. A D gene is named only where the DNA matches it firmly. Some rows have no size entry. The others give once, few or many, or a class for an expanded clone.

.,TRBV2,.,TRBJ2-1,CASTLGQTNNEQFF,TGTGCCAGCACCCTTGGACAGACAAACAATGAGCAGTTCTTC
.,TRBV27,.,TRBJ1-4,CASSQGVGEKLFF,TGTGCCAGCAGCCAGGGAGTTGGTGAAAAACTGTTTTTT
.,TRBV18,.,TRBJ2-6,CASSPNSGANVLTF,TGTGCCAGCTCACCCAACTCTGGGGCCAACGTCCTGACTTTC
TRBD1,TRBV6-6,.,TRBJ2-3,CASSYNPQGAKDTQYF,TGTGCCAGCAGTTACAACCCACAGGGGGCGAAAGATACGCAGTATTTT
.,TRBV6-5,.,TRBJ1-2,CASSYSSSGYGYTF,TGTGCCAGCAGTTACTCGAGTTCAGGGTATGGCTACACCTTC
.,TRBV27,.,TRBJ2-1,CASSRGPGAGDNEQFF,TGTGCCAGCAGCCGGGGTCCGGGAGCTGGTGACAATGAGCAGTTCTTC
.,TRBV30,.,TRBJ2-5,CAYLGRETQYF,TGTGCCTACCTCGGACGGGAGACCCAGTACTTC
.,TRBV27,.,TRBJ2-1,CASSLLGVEQFF,TGTGCCAGCAGTTTACTAGGGGTCGAGCAGTTCTTC
.,TRBV4-1,once,TRBJ2-7,CASSESPAYEQYF,TGCGCCAGCAGCGAAAGCCCCGCCTACGAGCAGTACTTC
.,TRBV4-3,.,TRBJ2-1,CASSQALGGEAYNEQFF,TGCGCCAGCAGCCAGGCCCTTGGGGGAGAGGCCTACAATGAGCAGTTCTTC
.,TRBV5-1,.,TRBJ1-1,CASSSPLEGHTEAFF,TGCGCCAGCAGCTCCCCCCTGGAGGGGCACACTGAAGCTTTCTTT
TRBD2,TRBV10-2,.,TRBJ2-3,CASSLSGGSTDTQYF,TGCGCCAGCAGTCTTAGCGGGGGTAGCACAGATACGCAGTATTTT
.,TRBV9,.,TRBJ2-5,CASSLQGFQETQYF,TGTGCCAGCAGCCTACAGGGTTTCCAAGAGACCCAGTACTTC
.,TRBV11-1,.,TRBJ2-7,CASSLWVGGSEQYF,TGTGCCAGCAGCTTGTGGGTCGGGGGCAGCGAGCAGTACTTC
TRBD1,TRBV7-9,.,TRBJ1-4,CASGPRQGRSREKLFF,TGTGCCAGCGGGCCACGACAGGGAAGGAGTCGTGAAAAACTGTTTTTT
.,TRBV4-3,.,TRBJ2-2,CASSHANTGELFF,TGCGCCAGCAGCCACGCGAACACCGGGGAGCTGTTTTTT
.,TRBV30,.,TRBJ1-6,CASFGLNSPLHF,TGTGCCTCATTCGGGTTAAATTCACCCCTCCACTTT
TRBD1,TRBV28,.,TRBJ2-5,CASSPQGAETQYF,TGTGCCAGCAGCCCACAGGGGGCGGAGACCCAGTACTTC
TRBD1,TRBV19,.,TRBJ2-5,CASTNGQGEETQYF,TGTGCCAGTACCAACGGACAGGGAGAAGAGACCCAGTACTTC
.,TRBV5-6,.,TRBJ2-5,CASSFGSGETQYF,TGTGCCAGCAGCTTCGGGTCCGGTGAGACCCAGTACTTC
TRBD2,TRBV27,once,TRBJ2-5,CASSPSPGGQETQYF,TGTGCCAGCAGTCCTTCTCCGGGGGGACAAGAGACCCAGTACTTC
TRBD1,TRBV6-1,.,TRBJ2-5,CASSVGTEEYF,TGTGCCAGCAGTGTGGGGACAGAAGAGTACTTC
TRBD2,TRBV13,.,TRBJ2-7,CASRKTSGSGDEQYF,TGTGCCAGCAGAAAGACTAGCGGGAGCGGGGACGAGCAGTACTTC
.,TRBV21-1,.,TRBJ1-6,CASSKRGGLGDSPLHF,TGTGCCAGCAGCAAACGGGGAGGCCTAGGGGATTCACCCCTCCACTTT